Following are 13 T cell receptor beta chains from one sample sequenced in a study of control samples from healthy donors and cancer patients. Data came from immunoSEQ multiplex PCR; TCRdb stores just in-frame clones and leaves some out. The sample holds 150,000 to 200,000 clones, roughly 88% seen once. Material: blood. The receptor set was obtained from a woman aged 30 to 39 in good health.

This clone has only one observation. The genes are TRBV27 and TRBJ2-7, with 10 bases aligning to TRBD2. The CDR3 is 16 residues long. J was trimmed by 0 bases and V by 4 bases; bases with no gene match: 6. Per the germline V gene, CDR1 is MNHEY and CDR2 is SMNVEV (reference sequence). The CDR3 sequence: CASSSGLAESSYEQYF. Here the CDR3 DNA reads TGTGCCAGCAGTTCCGGACTAGCGGAGAGCTCCTACGAGCAGTACTTC.

This clone came up once. V usage is TRBV6-5 and J usage is TRBJ1-5; D ambiguous. In germline, CDR1 is MNHEY, CDR2 SVGAGI. Trimming took 4 bases from V and 6 from J, leaving 16 bases between them. CDR3 size: 15 residues. The CDR3 DNA follows: TGTGCCAGCAGTTCCGCGAGGAGTGCCACTCAGCCCCAGCATTTT. Translating it yields CASSSARSATQPQHF.

The chain is built from TRBV5-1 and TRBJ1-2; TRBD1 is a possible D gene (6 bases). CDR3 length equals 15 residues. Trimming took 2 bases from V and 6 from J, leaving 17 bases between them. From germline, CDR1 is SGHRS and CDR2 YFSETQ. Written as DNA, the CDR3 is TGCGCCAGCAGCTTACCCGACAGGCTGGTTAATGGCTACACCTTC. The encoded protein is CASSLPDRLVNGYTF.

The chain couples TRBV5-5 to TRBJ1-2, with 8 bases lining up with TRBD1. The CDR3 runs 14 residues. V lost 6 bases to trimming and J lost 7 bases; unmatched junction nucleotides: 11. Per the germline V gene, CDR1 is SGHKS and CDR2 is YYEKEE (reference sequence). DNA of the CDR3: TGTGCCAGCACCCCGACAGGGGCAAGGGGTGGCTACACCTTC. Its protein product is CASTPTGARGGYTF. Together with reference TRBV5-5 and TRBJ1-2, the CDR3 gives the full variable domain: DAGVTQSPTHLIKTRGQQVTLRCSPISGHKSVSWYQQVLGQGPQFIFQYYEKEERGRGNFPDRFSARQFPNYSSELNVNALLLGDSALYLCASTPTGARGGYTFGSGTRLTVV.

The rearrangement links TRBV14 to TRBJ1-2, with D unresolved. The CDR3 has 13 residues. The germline CDR1 and CDR2 sequences are SGHDN and FVKESK. Trimming took 4 bases from V and 2 from J, leaving 8 bases between them. CDR3 DNA: TGTGCCAGCAGCCCTAACGCCAACTATGGCTACACCTTC. Its translation is CASSPNANYGYTF.

V gene TRBV2 combines with J gene TRBJ2-2; D is unresolved. V lost 1 base and J lost 7, with 10 bases in between. Per the germline V gene, CDR1 is SNHLY and CDR2 is FYNNEI. This CDR3 is 14 amino acids long. This CDR3 is CASSEVPYFGELFF. The DNA for the CDR3 is TGTGCCAGCAGTGAAGTTCCCTACTTCGGGGAGCTGTTTTTT.

The J gene is TRBJ1-1, the V gene TRBV21-1. TRBV21-1 is shown as a pseudogene. There are 17 residues in the CDR3. Written as DNA, the CDR3 is TGTGCCAGCAGCACCGGTTTCGCAGAGGCCCCTGGGGGTGAAGCTTTCTTT. Translation gives CASSTGFAEAPGGEAFF.

V and J are TRBV12-3 or TRBV12-4 and TRBJ2-7, with D possibly being TRBD1 (6 bases). The V and J ends lost 6 bases and 9 bases respectively, with 12 bases between them. There are 11 residues in the CDR3. The CDR3 region has the DNA TGTGCCAGCAGCCGCAACAGGGCGCAGTACTTC. As protein: CASSRNRAQYF.

The V call is TRBV2, the J call TRBJ2-2; D may match TRBD1 or TRBD2 (6 bases each). CDR1 is SNHLY and CDR2 is FYNNEI in the germline V gene. V lost 5 bases and J 3 bases, leaving 13 bases between the germline ends. This CDR3 is 15 amino acids long. CDR3: CASSPPGAYTGELFF. CDR3 nucleotide sequence: TGTGCCAGCAGTCCCCCGGGGGCCTACACCGGGGAGCTGTTTTTT.

This chain links TRBV18 with TRBJ2-5; D is ambiguous. V was trimmed by 3 bases and J by 4 bases, leaving 9 bases between them. Germline assignment: CDR1 KGHSH and CDR2 LQKENI. The CDR3 sequence is 13 residues long. The CDR3 spells CASSPVSGETQYF. The CDR3, as DNA: TGTGCCAGCTCACCCGTAAGTGGAGAGACCCAGTACTTC. Looking up the rest from reference TRBV18 and TRBJ2-5 gives the full variable domain: NAGVMQNPRHLVRRRGQEARLRCSPMKGHSHVYWYRQLPEEGLKFMVYLQKENIIDESGMPKERFSAEFPKEGPSILRIQQVVRGDSAAYFCASSPVSGETQYFGPGTRLLVL.

The rearrangement uses TRBV6-4 and TRBJ2-5; 7 nucleotides align to TRBD1. From germline, CDR1 is MRHNA and CDR2 SNTAGT. Losses at the gene ends were 0 bases for V and 2 bases for J; bases not matched to a gene: 6. The CDR3 runs to 16 residues. CDR3 bases: TGTGCCAGCAGTGACTCGACGGGACAGAGGCAAGAGACCCAGTACTTC. It yields the protein CASSDSTGQRQETQYF.

The V and J genes are TRBV5-1 and TRBJ1-1; TRBD1 agrees at 9 bases. Germline CDR1 and CDR2: SGHRS and YFSETQ. The trim removed 3 bases at V and 4 bases at J, leaving 7 bases unmatched. The CDR3 contains 15 residues. CDR3 region: CASSYRTGAGTEAFF. The CDR3 coding sequence is TGCGCCAGCAGCTACAGGACAGGGGCGGGCACTGAAGCTTTCTTT.

The chain joins TRBV19 to TRBJ2-1; TRBD1 aligns across 9 bases. The trim removed 5 bases at V and 4 bases at J, leaving 6 bases unmatched. The CDR3 has 15 residues. CDR1 is LNHDA and CDR2 is SQIVND in the germline V gene (reference sequence). The CDR3 nucleotides read TGTGCCAGTAGTTCCAGACAGGGGGGATACAATGAGCAGTTCTTC. It is translated as CASSSRQGGYNEQFF.